Listed below are T cell receptor beta chains from one sample, sequenced in a study of graft-versus-host responses after intestinal transplantation. TCRdb's table, derived via immunoSEQ multiplex PCR, lists solely in-frame clones and lacks some. The sample has approximately 38,000 clones; 80% to 85% are singletons. Sequenced here: PBMCs, sampled about 38 months after transplant. The receptors originated from a human patient who received an intestinal transplant, so some T cells may come from the graft donor. Both conserved end residues are part of each CDR3. A D gene is named only where the DNA matches it firmly. The size of a clone is reported for some rows only, either as once, few or many, or as a class for expanded clones.

J | V | size | D | CDR3 | DNA
TRBJ1-3 | TRBV13 | once | NA | CASSLGVNSGNTIYF | TGTGCCAGCAGCTTAGGCGTGAACTCTGGAAACACCATATATTTT
TRBJ1-5 | TRBV5-1 | few | NA | CASSLGGISNQPQHF | TGCGCCAGCAGCTTGGGTGGGATTAGCAATCAGCCCCAGCATTTT
TRBJ2-7 | TRBV5-1 | NA | NA | CASSLFGGHEQYF | TGCGCCAGCAGCTTGTTCGGGGGCCACGAGCAGTACTTC
TRBJ2-3 | TRBV12-5 | NA | TRBD2 | CASGLGIAGGGGTQYF | TGTGCTAGTGGTTTGGGTATAGCGGGAGGCGGTGGTACGCAGTATTTT
TRBJ1-2 | TRBV5-1 | NA | NA | CASSLSGRAYGYTF | TGCGCCAGCAGCTTGAGTGGTCGGGCCTATGGCTACACCTTC
TRBJ2-5 | TRBV6-1 | NA | TRBD1 | CASSETGQETQYF | TGTGCCAGCAGTGAGACAGGGCAAGAGACCCAGTACTTC
TRBJ2-5 | TRBV4-1 | NA | NA | CASSHPWAGFKGGGDQETQYF | TGCGCCAGCAGCCACCCATGGGCGGGTTTCAAGGGAGGGGGGGACCAAGAGACCCAGTACTTC
TRBJ1-6 | TRBV5-6 | NA | NA | CASSYGAFPDSPLHF | TGTGCCAGCAGTTACGGGGCGTTCCCTGATTCACCCCTCCACTTT
TRBJ1-2 | TRBV6-5 | NA | TRBD1 | CASSYHPDRWAGYTF | TGTGCCAGCAGTTACCACCCGGACAGGTGGGCTGGCTACACCTTC
TRBJ2-1 | TRBV27 | NA | NA | CASSLVLGASYNEQFF | TGTGCCAGCAGTTTAGTATTGGGGGCCTCCTACAATGAGCAGTTCTTC
TRBJ2-5 | TRBV28 | NA | NA | CASSSRVIQETQYF | TGTGCCAGCAGCTCCCGGGTCATCCAAGAGACCCAGTACTTC
TRBJ2-2 | TRBV18 | NA | NA | CASSQKGLSSGELFF | TGTGCCAGCTCACAGAAAGGACTCAGTAGCGGGGAGCTGTTTTTT